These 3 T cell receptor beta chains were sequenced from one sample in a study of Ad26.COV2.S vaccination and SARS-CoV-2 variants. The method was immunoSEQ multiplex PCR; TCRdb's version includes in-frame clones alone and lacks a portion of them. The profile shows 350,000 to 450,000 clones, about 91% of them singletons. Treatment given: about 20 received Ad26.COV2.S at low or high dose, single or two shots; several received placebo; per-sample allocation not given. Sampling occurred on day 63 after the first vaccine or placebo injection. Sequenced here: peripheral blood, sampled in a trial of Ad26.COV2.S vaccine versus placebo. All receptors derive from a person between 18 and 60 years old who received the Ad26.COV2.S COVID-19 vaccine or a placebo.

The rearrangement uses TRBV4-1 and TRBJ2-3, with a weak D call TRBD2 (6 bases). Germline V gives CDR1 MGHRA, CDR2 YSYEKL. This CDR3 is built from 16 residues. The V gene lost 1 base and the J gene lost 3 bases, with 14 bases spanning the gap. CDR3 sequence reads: CASSQVRTGATDTQYF. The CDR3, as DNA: TGCGCCAGCAGCCAAGTTAGAACGGGAGCGACAGATACGCAGTATTTT.

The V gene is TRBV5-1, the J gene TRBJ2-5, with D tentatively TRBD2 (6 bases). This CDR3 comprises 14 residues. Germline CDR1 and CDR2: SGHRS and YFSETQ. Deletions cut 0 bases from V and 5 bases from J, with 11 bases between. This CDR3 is CASSLGEVLETQYF. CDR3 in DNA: TGCGCCAGCAGCTTGGGGGAGGTTCTGGAGACCCAGTACTTC. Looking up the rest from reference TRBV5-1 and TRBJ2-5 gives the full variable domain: KAGVTQTPRYLIKTRGQQVTLSCSPISGHRSVSWYQQTPGQGLQFLFEYFSETQRNKGNFPGRFSGRQFSNSRSEMNVSTLELGDSALYLCASSLGEVLETQYFGPGTRLLVL.

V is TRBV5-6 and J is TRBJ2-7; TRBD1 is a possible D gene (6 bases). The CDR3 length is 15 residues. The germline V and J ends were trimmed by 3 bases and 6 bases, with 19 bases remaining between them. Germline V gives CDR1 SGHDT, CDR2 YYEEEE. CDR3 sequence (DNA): TGTGCCAGCAGCTATATTTCGGGACACCGGGGCGAGCAGTACTTC. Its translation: CASSYISGHRGEQYF.